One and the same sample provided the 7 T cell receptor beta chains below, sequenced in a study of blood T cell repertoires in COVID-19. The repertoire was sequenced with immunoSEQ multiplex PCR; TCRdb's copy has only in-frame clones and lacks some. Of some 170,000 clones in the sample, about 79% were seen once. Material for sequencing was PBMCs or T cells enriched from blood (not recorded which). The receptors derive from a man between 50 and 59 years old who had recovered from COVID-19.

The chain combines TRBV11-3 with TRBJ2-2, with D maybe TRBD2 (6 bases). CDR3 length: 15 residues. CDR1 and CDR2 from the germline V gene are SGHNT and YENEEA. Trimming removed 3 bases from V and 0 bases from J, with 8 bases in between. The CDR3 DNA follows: TGTGCCAGCAGCTTTGGAGGGGCGAACACCGGGGAGCTGTTTTTT. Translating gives CASSFGGANTGELFF. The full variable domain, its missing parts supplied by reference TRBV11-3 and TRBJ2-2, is EAGVVQSPRYKIIEKKQPVAFWCNPISGHNTLYWYLQNLGQGPELLIRYENEEAVDDSQLPKDRFSAERLKGVDSTLKIQPAELGDSAVYLCASSFGGANTGELFFGEGSRLTVL.

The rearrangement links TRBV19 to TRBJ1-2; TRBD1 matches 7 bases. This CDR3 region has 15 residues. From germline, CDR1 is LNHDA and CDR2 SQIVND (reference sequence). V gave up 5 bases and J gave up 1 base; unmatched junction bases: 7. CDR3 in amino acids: CASSSPGQINYGYTF. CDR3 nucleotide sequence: TGTGCCAGTAGTTCTCCGGGACAGATTAACTATGGCTACACCTTC.

The DNA of the CDR3 is TGCGCCAGCAGCTGGACAGGGGGGCTTGTTGAAGCTTTCTTT. Translation: CASSWTGGLVEAFF. This chain links TRBV5-1 with TRBJ1-1; TRBD1 agrees at 10 bases. There are 14 residues in the CDR3. Germline-derived CDR1 and CDR2 are SGHRS and YFSETQ. V lost 3 bases and J lost 7; bases outside the gene matches: 6.

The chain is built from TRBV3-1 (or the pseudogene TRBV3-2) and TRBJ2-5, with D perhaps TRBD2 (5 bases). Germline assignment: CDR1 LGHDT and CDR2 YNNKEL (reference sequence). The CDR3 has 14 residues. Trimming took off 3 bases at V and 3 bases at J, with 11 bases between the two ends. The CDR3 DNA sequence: TGTGCCAGCAGCCATGACGGGGTGGAAGAGACCCAGTACTTC. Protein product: CASSHDGVEETQYF.

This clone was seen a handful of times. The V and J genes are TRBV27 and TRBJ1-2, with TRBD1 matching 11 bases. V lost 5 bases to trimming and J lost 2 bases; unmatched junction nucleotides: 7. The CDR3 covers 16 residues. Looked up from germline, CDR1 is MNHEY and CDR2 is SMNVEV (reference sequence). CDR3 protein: CASSRAGTGGNYGYTF. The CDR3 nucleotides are TGTGCCAGCAGTCGAGCCGGGACAGGGGGAAACTATGGCTACACCTTC.

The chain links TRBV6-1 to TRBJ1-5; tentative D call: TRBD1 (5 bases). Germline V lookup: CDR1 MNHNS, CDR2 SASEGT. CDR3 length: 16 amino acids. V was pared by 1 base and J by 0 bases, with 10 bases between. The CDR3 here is CASSEGGTDSNQPQHF. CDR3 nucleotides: TGTGCCAGCAGTGAAGGCGGGACGGATAGCAATCAGCCCCAGCATTTT.

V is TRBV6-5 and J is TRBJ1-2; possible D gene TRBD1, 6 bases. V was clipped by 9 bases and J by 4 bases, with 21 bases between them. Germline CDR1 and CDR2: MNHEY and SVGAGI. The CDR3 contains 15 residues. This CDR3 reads CASHFRRTEAYGYTF. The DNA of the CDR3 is TGTGCCAGTCACTTTAGGCGGACAGAGGCCTATGGCTACACCTTC.